The entry that follows covers one T cell receptor (beta chain) sequence. TCRdb re-analysed the 5' RACE reads in MiXCR, keeping a single row per CDR3 protein. The sample carries about 390,000 distinct CDR3 sequences, about 17% recorded once. CDR1 and CDR2 (germline): SEHNR, FQNEAQ (reference sequence). The CDR3 is 15 amino acids. Trimming stripped 5 bases from V and 6 bases from J, with 18 bases between. The sample comes from a study of T-cell memory formation after mild COVID-19. The specimen was PBMCs or a T cell subset sorted from them (not recorded which). This TCR was recovered from a man aged 18 to 30 who had mild COVID-19 (a few samples of this study predate the infection). Cell type and time point are not known. The chain joins TRBV7-9 to TRBJ2-3; D ambiguous. CDR3 DNA sequence: TGTGCCAGCAGCCCACCGGTTATCGTGGCCGATACGCAGTATTTT. Protein: CASSPPVIVADTQYF.